Sequencing of this T cell receptor (beta chain) was carried out in a study of T cells in localized non-small cell lung cancer. This clone was detected once. The protocol was immunoSEQ multiplex PCR, while the TCRdb copy is restricted to in-frame clones and leaves out a portion. This sample yields about 51,000 clones, of which about 76% are seen a single time; 17% belongs to the top ten. The receptor's source is a man aged 40 to 75 with stage III lung adenocarcinoma. The sample consisted of peripheral blood mononuclear cells, taken before any cancer treatment.

CDR3 residues: CASSPAGVEQYF. In nucleotides, the CDR3 is TGTGCCAGCAGCCCGGCCGGGGTCGAGCAGTACTTC. The genes are TRBV5-4 and TRBJ2-7; perhaps TRBD2 as D (5 bases). CDR1 is SGHNT, CDR2 YYREEE, per germline (reference sequence). There are 12 residues in the CDR3. Between the trimmed V and J ends, which lost 4 bases and 6 bases, there was a span of 11 bases.